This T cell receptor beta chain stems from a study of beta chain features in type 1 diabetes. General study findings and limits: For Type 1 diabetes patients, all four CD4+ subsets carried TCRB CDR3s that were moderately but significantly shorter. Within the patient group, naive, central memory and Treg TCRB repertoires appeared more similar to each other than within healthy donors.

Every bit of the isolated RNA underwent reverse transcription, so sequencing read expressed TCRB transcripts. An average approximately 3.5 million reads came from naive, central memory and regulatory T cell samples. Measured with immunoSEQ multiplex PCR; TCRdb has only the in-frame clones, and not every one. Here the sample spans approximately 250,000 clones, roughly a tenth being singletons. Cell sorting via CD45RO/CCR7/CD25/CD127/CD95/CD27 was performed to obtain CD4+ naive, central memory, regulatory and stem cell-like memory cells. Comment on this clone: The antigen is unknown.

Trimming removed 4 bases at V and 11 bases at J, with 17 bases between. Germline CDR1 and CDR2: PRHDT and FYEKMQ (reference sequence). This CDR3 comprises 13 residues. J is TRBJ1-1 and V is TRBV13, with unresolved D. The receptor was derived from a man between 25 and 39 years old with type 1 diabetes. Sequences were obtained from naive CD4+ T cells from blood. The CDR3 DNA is TGTGCCAGCAGCTCCAATGGGCTTGGAATGGCTTTCTTT. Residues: CASSSNGLGMAFF.